The 4 T cell receptor beta chains below were found in one sample sequenced in a study of regulatory T cells in long-lasting Graves disease. The sample's time point: newly diagnosed GD, antithyroid drugs for less than 3 months. Extracted PBMC RNA gave rise to the TCR library. HTBI primers from iRepertoire and Arm-PCR of CDR3 regions yielded the TCR beta libraries. Each CDR3 protein is one row after TCRdb ran MiXCR on the multiplex PCR reads. The table has around 500,000 distinct CDR3 sequences, around 12% seen once. The same sample was also studied in work on T cells in Graves' hyperthyroidism and ophthalmopathy.

The sequenced sample was peripheral blood mononuclear cells (PBMCs), obtained at new diagnosis, from a patient treated with antithyroid drugs. The source of these receptors is a woman aged 25 to 45 with Graves disease.

This clonotype was recorded a few times. The rearrangement joins TRBV19 to TRBJ2-3; 7 bases are shared with TRBD1. Unmatched junction bases numbered 7, after V lost 3 bases and J lost 4 bases. The CDR3 has 15 residues. The V gene's germline CDR1 is LNHDA and CDR2 SQIVND (reference sequence). Here the CDR3 DNA reads TGTGCCAGTAGTATTTCAGGGGGAGTCGCAGATACGCAGTATTTT. Translation: CASSISGGVADTQYF.

The sample holds many counts of this clonotype. The rearrangement joins TRBV19 to TRBJ2-5, with D perhaps TRBD2 (6 bases). V lost 1 base and J 3 bases, leaving 6 bases between the germline ends. The CDR3 runs to 13 residues. Germline-derived CDR1 and CDR2 are LNHDA and SQIVND (reference sequence). In nucleotides, the CDR3 is TGTGCCAGTAGTATAGCGGGAGAAGAGACCCAGTACTTC. Its protein product is CASSIAGEETQYF.

This clonotype was detected a few times. J is TRBJ2-1 and V is TRBV7-3; TRBD2 matches 8 bases. The CDR3 has 16 residues. The V gene end was trimmed by 1 base and the J gene end by 4 bases; junction bases not matched to a gene: 6. Germline values: CDR1 SGHTA, CDR2 FQGTGA. Here the CDR3 DNA reads TGTGCCAGCAGCTTAAGGAGAGGGACTAGATACAATGAGCAGTTCTTC. It specifies CASSLRRGTRYNEQFF.

This clonotype came up a few times. The V call is TRBV6-2 or TRBV6-3, the J call TRBJ2-3, with 8 nucleotides matching TRBD1. The CDR3 covers 14 residues. In germline, CDR1 is MNHEY, CDR2 SVGEGT. V shed 7 bases and J 3 bases; nucleotides not matched to a gene: 6. The CDR3 DNA follows: TGTGCCAGCACCATCCGACAGGGGACAGATACGCAGTATTTT. Translation: CASTIRQGTDTQYF.